Below are 31 T cell receptor beta chains sequenced from a single sample in a study of T cells in Graves' hyperthyroidism and ophthalmopathy. Authors of the study amplified TCR beta CDR3 regions from RNA transcripts. When the TCR CDR3 underwent first-round RT-PCR, the HTBI primer set was used. TCRdb reprocessed the multiplex PCR reads via MiXCR and lists one record per CDR3 protein. The data show over 550,000 distinct CDR3 sequences, roughly 17% seen once. The sequenced material came from blood. The receptors derive from a young woman with Graves' hyperthyroidism.

About this clonotype itself: Possible read error: a much larger clone is one base away. This rearrangement joins TRBV28 to TRBJ2-7, with D maybe TRBD2 (5 bases). V was cut by 3 bases and J by 2 bases, with 11 bases left in between. The CDR3 has 14 residues. Germline lookup yields CDR1 MDHEN and CDR2 SYDVKM. The CDR3 sequence: CASSFQLAPYEQYF. As DNA, the CDR3 is TGTGCCAGCAGTTTCCAGCTAGCCCCCTACGAGCAGTACTTC.

This clonotype was counted many times. This chain connects TRBV6-6 to TRBJ2-5, with D possibly being TRBD2 (5 bases). V was shortened by 4 bases and J by 3 bases, with 15 bases between the two germline ends. The V gene's germline CDR1 is MNHNY and CDR2 SVGAGI (reference sequence). This CDR3 region has 15 residues. The CDR3, as DNA: TGTGCCAGCAGTTCTAGCCTGGGATACGAAGAGACCCAGTACTTC. Its translation: CASSSSLGYEETQYF.

This clonotype was detected many times. This chain uses TRBV6-1 with TRBJ1-5, with 9 bases lining up with TRBD1. Trimming took 7 bases from V and 0 from J; bases not matched to a gene: 10. The CDR3 has 17 residues. Germline CDR1 MNHNS, CDR2 SASEGT. This CDR3 reads CASTVGQGGYSNQPQHF. The CDR3 nucleotides read TGTGCCAGCACCGTGGGACAGGGCGGCTATAGCAATCAGCCCCAGCATTTT.

The V gene is TRBV7-9, the J gene TRBJ2-1; D may be TRBD2 (7 bases). From germline, CDR1 is SEHNR and CDR2 FQNEAQ (reference sequence). V lost 4 bases and J lost 7, with 20 bases in between. The length of the CDR3 is 16 residues. CDR3 bases: TGTGCCAGCAGCTCCCCGGGGGCGGGAGTGAGGAATGAGCAGTTCTTC. This translates into CASSSPGAGVRNEQFF.

CDR3 loop: CSVEDFRELYNEQFF. CDR3 in DNA: TGCAGCGTTGAAGATTTCAGAGAACTCTACAATGAGCAGTTCTTC. The chain combines TRBV29-1 with TRBJ2-1; no clear D. This CDR3 region has 15 residues. V was cut by 0 bases and J by 3 bases, with 12 bases left in between. CDR1 and CDR2 from the germline V gene are SQVTM and ANQGSEA.

The chain couples TRBV14 to TRBJ1-2; D unclear. Germline CDR1 SGHDN, CDR2 FVKESK. The CDR3 runs to 14 residues. With 0 bases removed from V and 8 bases from J, the gap between germline ends came to 13 bases. CDR3: CASSQDLRWSGYTF. The CDR3 nucleotides read TGTGCCAGCAGCCAAGATCTAAGGTGGTCGGGCTACACCTTC.

In its sample, this clonotype was seen a few times. The chain links TRBV7-2 to TRBJ2-3; 15 bases are a match to TRBD2. This CDR3 region has 19 residues. V trimming: 4 bases; J trimming: 5 bases; junction bases outside the gene matches: 13. Germline V gene data show CDR1 as SGHTA and CDR2 as FQGNSA. CDR3 amino acids: CASSWPTGTSGGQGDTQYF. The CDR3 coding sequence is TGTGCCAGCAGCTGGCCGACCGGGACTAGCGGGGGGCAGGGAGATACGCAGTATTTT. The full variable domain, with the rest looked up from reference TRBV7-2 and TRBJ2-3, is GAGVSQSPSNKVTEKGKDVELRCDPISGHTALYWYRQSLGQGLEFLIYFQGNSAPDKSGLPSDRFSAERTGGSVSTLTIQRTQQEDSAVYLCASSWPTGTSGGQGDTQYFGPGTRLTVL.

This sequence joins TRBV7-9 and TRBJ1-1; TRBD1 might be the D (5 bases). The germline V and J ends were trimmed by 8 bases and 4 bases, with 11 bases remaining between them. The germline CDR1 and CDR2 sequences are SEHNR and FQNEAQ (reference sequence). The CDR3 consists of 12 residues. CDR3 sequence reads: CASGIGGTEAFF. CDR3 nucleotides: TGTGCCAGCGGAATCGGGGGCACTGAAGCTTTCTTT.

This sequence joins TRBV6-2 or TRBV6-3 and TRBJ1-1, with 7 positions matching TRBD1. The CDR3 extends over 15 amino acids. Germline V gene sequence: CDR1 MNHEY, CDR2 SVGEGT. Trimming cost V 10 bases and J 0 bases; bases outside gene matches: 11. This chain's CDR3 is CAISTGWVLNTEAFF. The CDR3 DNA is TGTGCCATCTCGACAGGGTGGGTCCTGAACACTGAAGCTTTCTTT.

Concerning this clonotype: The junction shows a germline mismatch at one end, possibly a read error. The chain joins TRBV20-1 to TRBJ2-3; 8 bases are a match to TRBD2. The CDR3 covers 14 residues. Per germline, CDR1 DFQATT and CDR2 SNEGSKA (reference sequence). The DNA for the CDR3 is TGCAGTACTAGATCGGGACTAGACACAGATACGCAGTATTTT. Residues: CSTRSGLDTDTQYF.

V usage is TRBV10-3 and J usage is TRBJ2-3, with a weak D call TRBD1 (6 bases). Germline V gene sequence: CDR1 ENHRY, CDR2 SYGVKD. The germline V and J ends were trimmed by 9 bases and 5 bases, with 18 bases remaining between them. The CDR3 sequence is 14 residues long. The CDR3: CAIAIGQGRDTQYF. The CDR3 DNA reads TGTGCCATTGCCATAGGTCAGGGGAGAGATACGCAGTATTTT.

This clonotype came up once. The rearrangement uses TRBV27 and TRBJ2-7, with TRBD2 as a possible D gene (6 bases). Looked up from germline, CDR1 is MNHEY and CDR2 is SMNVEV (reference sequence). Trimming left V 3 bases short and J 9 bases short, with 18 bases between. The CDR3 covers 14 residues. The CDR3 DNA is TGTGCCAGCAGTTTCTCGAACAACGGACTAAGGCAGTACTTC. It is translated as CASSFSNNGLRQYF.

As concerns this clonotype: Without the conserved terminal phenylalanine or tryptophan, this CDR3 likely stems from a read error. The V and J genes are TRBV12-3 or TRBV12-4 and TRBJ2-7; D not certain. Between the trimmed V and J ends, which lost 5 bases and 2 bases, there was a span of 10 bases. The CDR3 spans 13 residues. The CDR3 coding sequence is TGTGCCAGCAGTGAAATGGGGACCTACGAGCAGTACCTC. Encoded protein: CASSEMGTYEQYL.

This chain uses TRBV11-3 with TRBJ2-4, with D unclear. V was trimmed by 3 bases and J by 7 bases, leaving 4 bases between them. CDR1 and CDR2 (germline): SGHNT, YENEEA. The CDR3 sequence is 11 residues long. For the CDR3, the DNA is TGTGCCAGCAGCTTGAACAACATTCAGTACTTC. Its protein product is CASSLNNIQYF.

The chain is built from TRBV4-2 and TRBJ2-2, with TRBD2 identical over 11 bases. V shed 0 bases and J 6 bases; nucleotides not matched to a gene: 3. Germline V gene data show CDR1 as LGHNA and CDR2 as YNFKEQ. The CDR3 totals 16 residues. CDR3 coding DNA: TGTGCCAGCAGCCAAGAAGTAGCGGGGGGGCCCGGGGAGCTGTTTTTT. It encodes CASSQEVAGGPGELFF.

The gene calls are TRBV6-1 and TRBJ2-3; D unclear. The germline V gene encodes CDR1 MNHNS and CDR2 SASEGT. CDR3 length equals 13 residues. V was shortened by 2 bases and J by 4 bases, with 7 bases between the two germline ends. The CDR3 sequence: CASSESGPDTQYF. The CDR3 DNA is TGTGCCAGCAGTGAATCGGGCCCAGATACGCAGTATTTT.

This clonotype was observed a handful of times. The chain is built from TRBV30 and TRBJ1-6; D possibly corresponds to TRBD1 (5 bases). Trimming pared 4 bases from V and 7 bases from J, leaving 17 bases between. Germline V gives CDR1 GTSNPN, CDR2 SVGIG (reference sequence). This CDR3 has 15 amino acids. This CDR3 is CAWTTAIQENSPLHF. The DNA of the CDR3 is TGTGCCTGGACTACCGCCATACAGGAAAATTCACCCCTCCACTTT.

Comments on this clonotype: One end of the junction varies from germline; a read error may be responsible. This chain uses TRBV7-8 with TRBJ2-6; TRBD1 agrees at 9 bases. The germline CDR1 and CDR2 sequences are SGHVS and FQNEAQ. This CDR3 region has 18 residues. In DNA, the CDR3 is TGTGCCAGCAGCTTAGAACGGGACAGGGTCTCTAGGGCCAACGTCCTGACTTTC. It yields the protein CASSLERDRVSRANVLTF.

The table lists this clonotype with a few counts. This rearrangement joins TRBV11-3 to TRBJ1-3; D gene ambiguous. The V gene's germline CDR1 is SGHNT and CDR2 YENEEA. Deletions cut 4 bases from V and 0 bases from J, with 10 bases between. The CDR3 sequence is 15 residues long. CDR3: CASSYTAHSGNTIYF. The CDR3 coding sequence is TGTGCCAGCAGCTACACAGCCCACTCTGGAAACACCATATATTTT.

This clonotype was seen a handful of times. This chain uses TRBV11-2 with TRBJ1-3; unclear D gene. V was pared by 0 bases and J by 2 bases, with 5 bases between. This CDR3 spans 14 amino acids. Germline V gene lookup returns CDR1 SGHAT and CDR2 FQNNGV. CDR3 sequence reads: CASSLESPGNTIYF. CDR3 nucleotides: TGTGCCAGCAGCTTAGAGAGCCCTGGAAACACCATATATTTT.

Ten or more counts support this clonotype. V gene TRBV7-9 combines with J gene TRBJ2-7; no reliable D call. Deletions cut 5 bases from V and 1 base from J, with 9 bases between. CDR1 and CDR2 (germline): SEHNR, FQNEAQ (reference sequence). This CDR3 contains 13 residues. The CDR3 is CASSPVDSYEQYF. In nucleotides, the CDR3 is TGTGCCAGCAGCCCCGTCGATTCCTACGAGCAGTACTTC.

This clonotype was picked up a small number of times. This rearrangement joins TRBV7-3 to TRBJ2-5, with TRBD1 identical over 7 bases. The V gene end was trimmed by 5 bases and the J gene end by 5 bases; junction bases not matched to a gene: 11. The CDR3 runs 15 residues. The germline V gene encodes CDR1 SGHTA and CDR2 FQGTGA. In DNA form, the CDR3 reads TGTGCCAGCAGCCCTCACCTAGGGGGCGGGGAGACCCAGTACTTC. Translating gives CASSPHLGGGETQYF. The whole variable domain, remainder taken from reference TRBV7-3 and TRBJ2-5, is GAGVSQTPSNKVTEKGKYVELRCDPISGHTALYWYRQSLGQGPEFLIYFQGTGAADDSGLPNDRFFAVRPEGSVSTLKIQRTERGDSAVYLCASSPHLGGGETQYFGPGTRLLVL.

Concerning this clonotype itself: This could be a read error, since a much larger clone is one nucleotide away. The chain couples TRBV7-9 to TRBJ2-7; 11 nucleotides line up with TRBD2. The J call is in doubt because the DNA end fits TRBJ2-1 better. This CDR3 is 16 amino acids long. The germline V gene has CDR1 SEHNR and CDR2 FQNEAQ (reference sequence). The DNA for the CDR3 is TGTGCCAGCAGCGCAGGACTAGCGGGCATTTCCTACGAGCAGTTCTTC. This translates into CASSAGLAGISYEQFF.

This clonotype was seen repeatedly, ten times or more. The rearrangement joins TRBV28 to TRBJ2-5, with TRBD1 matching 10 bases. Per the germline V gene, CDR1 is MDHEN and CDR2 is SYDVKM. The CDR3 contains 14 residues. Trimming removed 5 bases from V and 4 bases from J; junction bases left unmatched: 4. The CDR3 loop reads CASSGDRGRETQYF. As DNA, the CDR3 is TGTGCCAGCAGTGGGGACAGGGGAAGAGAGACCCAGTACTTC.

This clonotype has at least ten counts. V is TRBV10-3 and J is TRBJ2-1; 11 nucleotides agree with TRBD2. CDR3 length: 18 residues. Trimming removed 7 bases from V and 3 bases from J; junction bases left unmatched: 14. Germline values: CDR1 ENHRY, CDR2 SYGVKD. The CDR3 region is CAINNAGTSGANYNEQFF. The CDR3 coding sequence is TGTGCCATCAATAATGCCGGGACTAGCGGAGCGAACTACAATGAGCAGTTCTTC.

Many counts were recorded for this clonotype. The chain carries TRBV20-1 and TRBJ2-3; 9 bases are a match to TRBD1. After removal of 7 bases from V and 5 bases from J, the junction contained 7 bases not matched to a gene. This CDR3 has 13 amino acids. The germline gives CDR1 DFQATT, CDR2 SNEGSKA (reference sequence). The CDR3 protein is CSVGTGTGDTQYF. In DNA form, the CDR3 reads TGCAGTGTTGGGACAGGGACAGGAGATACGCAGTATTTT.

This clonotype has just a few counts. This chain joins TRBV4-3 and TRBJ1-2; no definite D call. V was shortened by 1 base and J by 0 bases, with 9 bases between the two germline ends. Germline CDR1 and CDR2: LGHNA and YSLEER. The CDR3 length is 15 residues. The CDR3 region is CASSQARTTNYGYTF. The CDR3 DNA is TGCGCCAGCAGCCAAGCAAGGACTACTAACTATGGCTACACCTTC.

This clonotype has a count of ten or more. The rearrangement joins TRBV6-1 to TRBJ1-5, with TRBD1 matching 8 bases. CDR1 and CDR2 from the germline V gene are MNHNS and SASEGT. The CDR3 consists of 14 residues. J was trimmed by 7 bases and V by 4 bases; bases with no gene match: 6. The CDR3 protein is CASSVNRGEQPQHF. CDR3 DNA sequence: TGTGCCAGCAGTGTTAACAGGGGGGAACAGCCCCAGCATTTT.

V and J are TRBV6-2 or TRBV6-3 and TRBJ1-1; 8 nucleotides agree with TRBD1. After removal of 5 bases from V and 4 bases from J, the junction contained 6 bases not matched to a gene. CDR3 length: 14 amino acids. CDR1 is MNHEY and CDR2 is SVGEGT in the germline V gene. This CDR3 reads CASSAGQGGTEAFF. The CDR3 DNA is TGTGCCAGCAGTGCTGGACAGGGCGGCACTGAAGCTTTCTTT.

This clonotype was seen repeatedly, ten times or more. The chain employs TRBV28 and TRBJ2-7; 10 positions agree with TRBD2. CDR1 and CDR2 from the germline V gene are MDHEN and SYDVKM. This CDR3 spans 15 amino acids. V was pared by 6 bases and J by 1 base, with 6 bases of the junction left unmatched. The CDR3 loop reads CASRSPSGGSYEQYF. The CDR3 DNA follows: TGTGCCAGCAGATCTCCTAGCGGGGGTTCCTACGAGCAGTACTTC.

This clonotype was counted at least ten times. The rearrangement uses TRBV28 and TRBJ2-1, with 13 bases lining up with TRBD2. The length of the CDR3 is 16 residues. The trim removed 6 bases at V and 4 bases at J, leaving 6 bases unmatched. Per the germline V gene, CDR1 is MDHEN and CDR2 is SYDVKM. CDR3 in amino acids: CASRPGLAGEYNEQFF. The DNA of the CDR3 is TGTGCCAGCAGACCCGGACTAGCGGGAGAATACAATGAGCAGTTCTTC.